This T cell receptor (beta chain) is drawn from a study of shared clonotypes between healthy human individuals. Deep level was the assay's run setting. TCRdb's copy holds only in-frame clones and misses some; the assay was immunoSEQ multiplex PCR. This sample has 450,000 to 550,000 clones, with 79% found just once. Adults of Caucasian background living in Nashville, Tennessee made up all donors. It was 90 million to 95 million PBMCs that unsorted samples used for genomic DNA. The V end was cut by 6 bases, the J end by 9 bases, with 13 bases between. This CDR3 is 12 amino acids long. Looked up from germline, CDR1 is MDHEN and CDR2 is SYDVKM.

The sample consisted of PBMCs. The chain employs TRBV28 and TRBJ2-3, with D perhaps matching TRBD1 (5 bases). The receptor was derived from a woman aged 40 to 50 in good health. Some clones in this sample may be carry-over from other donors' samples. The CDR3 DNA reads TGTGCCAGCAGCCTCCGCCCAGGGACGCAGTATTTT. Protein sequence: CASSLRPGTQYF.